The clone carrying this T cell receptor beta chain was counted only a few times. The data derive from a study of early T cells in non-severe SARS-CoV-2 infection. The CDR3 is 18 amino acids. Germline assignment: CDR1 MDHEN and CDR2 SYDVKM. After removal of 3 bases from V and 2 bases from J, the junction contained 16 bases not matched to a gene. TCRdb processed the 5' RACE reads anew with MiXCR; each CDR3 protein has one entry. The top ten hold about 5% of the sample, which has tens of thousands of distinct CDR3 sequences, 5.4% seen once. The specimen was whole blood, collected at baseline. The receptor comes from an adult who was a healthcare worker with PCR-confirmed SARS-CoV-2 infection or an uninfected control (not recorded which). This chain uses TRBV28 with TRBJ2-7, with 7 positions matching TRBD2. CDR3 in amino acids: CASSFKTGREFPPYEQYF. The CDR3 DNA sequence: TGTGCCAGCAGTTTCAAGACGGGGCGGGAGTTTCCTCCCTACGAGCAGTACTTC.